The 29 T cell receptor beta chains below were found in one sample sequenced in a study of cytomegalovirus exposure and HLA in healthy donors. This PCR relied on a set of 60 Vbeta primers and 13 Jbeta primers. The data were produced by immunoSEQ multiplex PCR, yet TCRdb's version contains in-frame clones alone and is incomplete. The sample consists of approximately 160,000 clones, 78% of them appearing once. Sequencing used PBMCs. The receptors were sampled from a woman between 45 and 65 years old in good health and CMV-seropositive.

This clone was detected once. The chain has TRBV19 and TRBJ1-1; TRBD1 is a possible D gene (5 bases). Trimming shortened V by 4 bases and J by 1 base, and 10 bases separated the two germline ends. CDR1 is LNHDA and CDR2 is SQIVND in the germline V gene (reference sequence). CDR3 length equals 14 residues. The CDR3 sequence is CASSSRGQNTEAFF. In DNA, the CDR3 is TGTGCCAGTAGTAGTCGCGGACAGAACACTGAAGCTTTCTTT. Variable domain in full (rest from reference TRBV19 and TRBJ1-1): DGGITQSPKYLFRKEGQNVTLSCEQNLNHDAMYWYRQDPGQGLRLIYYSQIVNDFQKGDIAEGYSVSREKKESFPLTVTSAQKNPTAFYLCASSSRGQNTEAFFGQGTRLTVV.

The gene calls are TRBV11-3 and TRBJ1-6; D remains ambiguous. This CDR3 is built from 14 residues. V lost 3 bases and J 0 bases, leaving 3 bases between the germline ends. Per germline, CDR1 SGHNT and CDR2 YENEEA. The CDR3 is CASSFSSYNSPLHF. In nucleotides, the CDR3 is TGTGCCAGCAGCTTCAGCTCCTATAATTCACCCCTCCACTTT.

The chain recombines TRBV19 with TRBJ2-2; D possibly corresponds to TRBD2 (6 bases). The CDR3 loop spans 16 amino acids. The V and J ends lost 7 bases and 7 bases respectively, with 22 bases between them. Per the germline V gene, CDR1 is LNHDA and CDR2 is SQIVND (reference sequence). CDR3 amino acids: CASTQTGRAEGGELFF. The CDR3, as DNA: TGTGCCAGTACTCAAACGGGGCGAGCGGAGGGCGGGGAGCTGTTTTTT.

The CDR3 DNA follows: TGCGCCAGCAGCTTGAGCCTCACAGGGGGCGCGGGGAACACTGAAGCTTTCTTT. It translates to CASSLSLTGGAGNTEAFF. This sequence joins TRBV5-1 and TRBJ1-1; 9 positions agree with TRBD1. Germline lookup yields CDR1 SGHRS and CDR2 YFSETQ. J was trimmed by 1 base and V by 1 base; bases with no gene match: 11. The CDR3 extends over 18 amino acids.

The table lists this clone with a few counts. This chain uses TRBV4-3 with TRBJ1-2; TRBD1 matches 11 bases. The CDR3 is made up of 17 amino acids. Per germline, CDR1 LGHNA and CDR2 YSLEER. V lost 0 bases to trimming and J lost 3 bases; unmatched junction nucleotides: 6. CDR3 residues: CASSQEWTGGTYYGYTF. The CDR3 DNA reads as TGCGCCAGCAGCCAAGAATGGACAGGGGGCACCTACTATGGCTACACCTTC.

As concerns this clone: The same CDR3 can be traced to other DNA sequences in this sample. The V gene is TRBV4-1, the J gene TRBJ2-1; 7 bases match TRBD1. This CDR3 is 15 amino acids long. Germline V CDR1 and CDR2: MGHRA, YSYEKL. Trimming at V came to 1 base and at J to 0 bases, leaving 0 bases not matched to a gene. For the CDR3, the DNA is TGCGCCAGCAGCCAAGCAGGGGGCTCCTACAATGAGCAGTTCTTC. Protein sequence: CASSQAGGSYNEQFF.

The chain joins TRBV14 to TRBJ2-7; D is undetermined. The CDR3 contains 14 residues. Germline loops: CDR1 SGHDN, CDR2 FVKESK. Trimming removed 4 bases at V and 9 bases at J, with 19 bases between. The CDR3 bases are TGTGCCAGCAGCCGCCTTAATAGCCCGCTCGGGCAGTACTTC. Translation gives CASSRLNSPLGQYF.

The chain joins TRBV28 to TRBJ2-3; 9 bases are shared with TRBD2. Germline-derived CDR1 and CDR2 are MDHEN and SYDVKM. The CDR3 contains 16 residues. With 7 bases clipped from V and 4 bases from J, the junction kept 12 bases outside the gene matches. The CDR3 region has the DNA TGTGCCAGCACCTCGCGTCTAGCGGGGAGGCCAGATACGCAGTATTTT. Protein product: CASTSRLAGRPDTQYF.

The chain recombines TRBV27 with TRBJ1-2, with 8 bases fitting TRBD1. CDR1 MNHEY and CDR2 SMNVEV come from the germline V gene (reference sequence). This CDR3 region has 18 residues. V trimming: 5 bases; J trimming: 3 bases; junction bases outside the gene matches: 17. The CDR3 is CASSAYSPGGAGHYGYTF. Here the CDR3 DNA reads TGTGCCAGCAGTGCATATTCCCCAGGGGGCGCGGGTCACTATGGCTACACCTTC.

The chain combines TRBV7-2 with TRBJ2-7; 7 bases are a match to TRBD2. Trimming removed 5 bases from V and 0 bases from J; junction bases left unmatched: 4. The CDR3 loop spans 14 amino acids. Germline CDR1 is SGHTA and CDR2 is FQGNSA. CDR3 nucleotides: TGTGCCAGCAGCCGGAGCGGGGACTCCTACGAGCAGTACTTC. This encodes CASSRSGDSYEQYF.

This clone occurred once. V gene TRBV11-2 combines with J gene TRBJ2-1; possible D gene TRBD1, 6 bases. Trimming cost V 0 bases and J 4 bases, with 7 bases left between them. This CDR3 has 14 residues. Germline V lookup: CDR1 SGHAT, CDR2 FQNNGV. The CDR3 is CASSLEGAYNEQFF. DNA of the CDR3: TGTGCCAGCAGCTTAGAGGGGGCGTACAATGAGCAGTTCTTC.

For this clone: Compared with germline, one end of the junction differs, possibly owing to a read error. The chain has TRBV5-6 and TRBJ2-6; possibly TRBD1 for D (5 bases). CDR1 and CDR2 from the germline V gene are SGHDT and YYEEEE. This CDR3 is 16 amino acids long. The DNA for the CDR3 is TGTGCCAGCAGCTTAGACAGTTCCTCTGGGGCCAACGGCCTGACTTTC. It specifies CASSLDSSSGANGLTF. Full variable domain (outside the CDR3, taken from reference TRBV5-6 and TRBJ2-6): DAGVTQSPTHLIKTRGQQVTLRCSPKSGHDTVSWYQQALGQGPQFIFQYYEEEERQRGNFPDRFSGHQFPNYSSELNVNALLLGDSALYLCASSLDSSSGANGLTFGAGSRLTVL.

The chain has TRBV5-1 and TRBJ1-2; 8 nucleotides align to TRBD1. CDR1 is SGHRS, CDR2 YFSETQ, per germline. The CDR3 is 13 residues long. V was clipped by 5 bases and J by 6 bases; unmatched bases: 6. CDR3 nucleotide sequence: TGCGCCAGCAGACCGGACAGGGAGGATGGCTACACCTTC. This sequence encodes CASRPDREDGYTF.

CDR3 sequence: CASSLGGGRAGEKLFF. The CDR3 DNA is TGTGCCAGCAGCTTAGGGGGGGGCCGGGCCGGGGAAAAACTGTTTTTT. The rearrangement joins TRBV7-8 to TRBJ1-4; possible D gene TRBD1, 6 bases. V was trimmed by 1 base and J by 8 bases, leaving 17 bases between them. Germline values: CDR1 SGHVS, CDR2 FQNEAQ. This CDR3 has 16 residues. Filled out from reference TRBV7-8 and TRBJ1-4, the complete variable domain reads GAGVSQSPRYKVAKRGQDVALRCDPISGHVSLFWYQQALGQGPEFLTYFQNEAQLDKSGLPSDRFFAERPEGSVSTLKIQRTQQEDSAVYLCASSLGGGRAGEKLFFGSGTQLSVL.

J is TRBJ1-1 and V is TRBV10-3, with D maybe TRBD1 (5 bases). Germline-derived CDR1 and CDR2 are ENHRY and SYGVKD. The CDR3 has 16 residues. Trimming pared 5 bases from V and 2 bases from J, leaving 18 bases between. The CDR3: CAISPQKGQINTEAFF. For the CDR3, the DNA is TGTGCCATCAGTCCCCAGAAGGGGCAAATTAACACTGAAGCTTTCTTT.

This chain uses TRBV7-9 with TRBJ2-1; D is possibly TRBD1 (6 bases). Trimming left V 3 bases short and J 2 bases short, with 11 bases between. This CDR3 has 15 amino acids. Germline V gene sequence: CDR1 SEHNR, CDR2 FQNEAQ (reference sequence). The CDR3 is CASSFERTAYNEQFF. The CDR3 DNA is TGTGCCAGCAGCTTCGAGCGGACAGCCTACAATGAGCAGTTCTTC.

The chain recombines TRBV30 with TRBJ1-6; TRBD1 matches 8 bases. With 2 bases clipped from V and 0 bases from J, the junction kept 6 bases outside the gene matches. The germline V gene has CDR1 GTSNPN and CDR2 SVGIG (reference sequence). This CDR3 has 17 residues. CDR3 loop: CAWSFGQGGSYNSPLHF. CDR3 nucleotides: TGTGCCTGGAGTTTTGGACAGGGCGGCTCCTATAATTCACCCCTCCACTTT.

The chain joins TRBV10-2 to TRBJ1-1; no clear D. V lost 3 bases to trimming and J lost 2 bases, with 7 bases between them. Germline CDR1 WSHSY, CDR2 SAAADI. The CDR3 runs 13 residues. CDR3 amino acids: CASSEYTNTEAFF. The CDR3 nucleotides read TGCGCCAGCAGTGAATACACCAACACTGAAGCTTTCTTT.

The chain employs TRBV27 and TRBJ1-1; no firm D call. This CDR3 is built from 13 residues. The V end lost 8 bases, the J end lost 9 bases, and 19 bases lay between the germline ends. Germline CDR1 MNHEY, CDR2 SMNVEV (reference sequence). CDR3 residues: CASLSPSHFQAFF. The CDR3 coding sequence is TGTGCCAGCCTATCCCCCTCCCACTTTCAAGCTTTCTTT.

The J gene is TRBJ1-2, the V gene TRBV7-2; D is undetermined. CDR1 SGHTA and CDR2 FQGNSA come from the germline V gene. The CDR3 covers 14 residues. V lost 0 bases and J 4 bases, leaving 9 bases between the germline ends. CDR3 in DNA: TGTGCCAGCAGCTTAGCTTTGGAGTTCTATGGCTACACCTTC. It yields the protein CASSLALEFYGYTF.

This clone was seen a few times. J is TRBJ1-5 and V is TRBV2, with TRBD1 matching 9 bases. The CDR3 sequence is 15 residues long. Trimming at V came to 7 bases and at J to 2 bases, leaving 6 bases not matched to a gene. Germline CDR1 and CDR2: SNHLY and FYNNEI. The CDR3, as DNA: TGTGCCAGCAAAGGGACAGGGTATGGCAATCAGCCCCAGCATTTT. Translated, it gives CASKGTGYGNQPQHF.

The V and J genes are TRBV9 and TRBJ1-1, with a weak D call TRBD1 (6 bases). The CDR3 contains 14 residues. From germline, CDR1 is SGDLS and CDR2 YYNGEE. V dropped 3 bases and J dropped 0 bases, with 9 bases sitting between them. The CDR3 DNA is TGTGCCAGCAGCGCGGGACAAATGAACACTGAAGCTTTCTTT. Amino acid sequence: CASSAGQMNTEAFF.

This chain uses TRBV6-5 with TRBJ1-5, with TRBD1 as a possible D gene (5 bases). With 6 bases removed from V and 4 bases from J, the gap between germline ends came to 16 bases. CDR1 and CDR2 from the germline V gene are MNHEY and SVGAGI. The CDR3 runs 15 residues. Here the CDR3 reads CASSRGTLGNQPQHF. The CDR3 region has the DNA TGTGCCAGCAGCCGCGGGACTTTGGGTAATCAGCCCCAGCATTTT.

The chain carries TRBV18 and TRBJ2-7; TRBD2 is a possible D gene (6 bases). The germline CDR1 and CDR2 sequences are KGHSH and LQKENI. This CDR3 region has 13 residues. Deletions cut 3 bases from V and 2 bases from J, with 8 bases between. The CDR3, as DNA: TGTGCCAGCTCACCGCGGGGAACCTACGAGCAGTACTTC. It translates to CASSPRGTYEQYF.

The chain has TRBV29-1 and TRBJ1-2; the match to TRBD1 covers 7 bases. Germline CDR1 and CDR2: SQVTM and ANQGSEA. J gave up 4 bases and V 1 base, and 6 bases lay outside the gene matches. The CDR3 is 14 residues long. The CDR3 loop is CSVEGQGVGYGYTF. Here the CDR3 DNA reads TGCAGCGTTGAAGGCCAGGGGGTAGGCTATGGCTACACCTTC.

The rearrangement uses TRBV19 and TRBJ2-7; 7 bases align to TRBD2. The V segment lost 1 base and the J segment 2 bases; nucleotides outside the gene matches: 2. This CDR3 region has 14 residues. CDR1 is LNHDA and CDR2 is SQIVND in the germline V gene (reference sequence). The CDR3 region is CASSIAGGPYEQYF. The CDR3 region has the DNA TGTGCCAGTAGTATAGCGGGAGGTCCCTACGAGCAGTACTTC.

The chain combines TRBV11-2 with TRBJ2-2; 7 bases are shared with TRBD1. Germline CDR1 reads SGHAT; CDR2 reads FQNNGV. The CDR3 is 16 amino acids. With 2 bases clipped from V and 1 base from J, the junction kept 4 bases outside the gene matches. The CDR3 sequence: CASSLTGQRNTGELFF. The CDR3 coding sequence is TGTGCCAGCAGCTTAACGGGACAGAGGAACACCGGGGAGCTGTTTTTT.

V is TRBV9 and J is TRBJ2-5; 8 bases agree with TRBD2. Germline CDR1 reads SGDLS; CDR2 reads YYNGEE. V gave up 2 bases and J gave up 5 bases; unmatched junction bases: 8. This CDR3 has 15 residues. Here the CDR3 DNA reads TGTGCCAGCAGCGTTAGCGGGGAAGCTCATGAGACCCAGTACTTC. This sequence encodes CASSVSGEAHETQYF.

This chain uses TRBV28 with TRBJ2-7, with 11 bases that match TRBD2. This CDR3 spans 20 amino acids. Germline CDR1 MDHEN, CDR2 SYDVKM. V dropped 4 bases and J dropped 2; count of bases not matched to a gene: 19. The CDR3 sequence is CASSSVFAGTSGGDTYEQYF. The CDR3 nucleotides are TGTGCCAGCAGTTCCGTTTTTGCCGGGACTAGCGGAGGAGATACCTACGAGCAGTACTTC.